The 6 T cell receptor beta chains in this list originate from one sample, sequenced in a study of control samples from healthy donors and cancer patients. Assay used: immunoSEQ multiplex PCR; TCRdb lists only in-frame clones, some missing. The repertoire has about 71,000 clones, nearly 90% of them found once; the top ten carry 19%. What was sequenced was PBMCs. Source of these receptors: a man aged 55 to 70 with lung cancer.

This chain links TRBV24-1 with TRBJ2-3, with D possibly being TRBD1 (5 bases). Trimming pared 6 bases from V and 2 bases from J, leaving 8 bases between. CDR1 is KGHDR, CDR2 SFDVKD, per germline. CDR3 length equals 13 residues. The CDR3: CATSQGSTDTQYF. The CDR3 DNA follows: TGTGCCACCAGTCAGGGATCCACAGATACGCAGTATTTT.

The chain couples TRBV9 to TRBJ1-1, with D uncertain. The CDR3 sequence is 14 residues long. In germline, CDR1 is SGDLS, CDR2 YYNGEE. Trimming removed 0 bases at V and 5 bases at J, with 11 bases between. The CDR3 protein is CASSVAEEDTEAFF. CDR3 DNA: TGTGCCAGCAGCGTAGCCGAGGAGGATACTGAAGCTTTCTTT.

The chain couples TRBV7-8 to TRBJ1-1; D is unclear. Germline CDR1 SGHVS, CDR2 FQNEAQ. The CDR3 sequence is 13 residues long. Trimming removed 7 bases from V and 1 base from J, with 10 bases in between. The CDR3 DNA is TGTGCCAGCACCGACTTCAGGAACACTGAAGCTTTCTTT. This gives the protein CASTDFRNTEAFF.

Notes on this clone: Compared with germline, one end of the junction differs, possibly owing to a read error. The chain recombines TRBV5-4 with TRBJ2-2; D tentatively fits TRBD1 or TRBD2 (5 bases each). Germline-derived CDR1 and CDR2 are SGHNT and YYREEE (reference sequence). This CDR3 comprises 17 residues. The CDR3 DNA reads TGTGCCAGCAGCTTGGCCGTGATCAATATTGGGGCCGGGGAGCTGCTTTTT. Protein sequence: CASSLAVINIGAGELLF.

V gene TRBV6-5 combines with J gene TRBJ2-7, with a tentative D call TRBD2 (6 bases). There are 15 residues in the CDR3. V lost 3 bases and J 0 bases, leaving 12 bases between the germline ends. Per germline, CDR1 MNHEY and CDR2 SVGAGI. This CDR3 is CASSYGGGISYEQYF. The CDR3 DNA sequence: TGTGCCAGCAGTTATGGGGGAGGAATCTCCTACGAGCAGTACTTC.

The V gene is TRBV3-1 (or the pseudogene TRBV3-2), the J gene TRBJ2-5, with 7 bases fitting TRBD1. CDR1 and CDR2 from the germline V gene are LGHDT and YNNKEL (reference sequence). CDR3 length: 16 amino acids. The junction had 9 bases not matched to a gene; V was cut back by 0 bases and J by 5 bases. CDR3: CASSQDQGRGWETQYF. The CDR3 DNA follows: TGTGCCAGCAGCCAAGATCAGGGCAGGGGGTGGGAGACCCAGTACTTC.